The clone carrying this T cell receptor (beta chain) has a single count. This sample is part of a study of CD8+CD57+ T cells in acquired aplastic anemia. Selection for sequencing was limited to patients who had shown CD8+CD57+ cell expansion by flow cytometry. Severe acquired aplastic anemia was present in all patients. The germline CDR1 and CDR2 sequences are SGHVS and FNYEAQ. CDR3 length: 15 amino acids. J lost 14 bases, V lost 5 bases, and 20 bases had no gene match. For CDR3 and TCR beta VDJ profiling, genomic DNA was the template used. MiXCR, run by TCRdb on the reads, gives a single entry per CDR3 protein. The profile shows a few hundred thousand distinct CDR3 sequences, roughly 82% of them singletons.

This TCR derives from a human donor with aplastic anemia. Sample: sorted CD4+, CD8+, or CD8+CD57+ T cells (not recorded which) from PBMCs. The chain couples TRBV7-6 to TRBJ2-5, with 7 nucleotides matching TRBD1. CDR3 in amino acids: CASSLRGHTEAFFYF. The DNA for the CDR3 is TGTGCCAGCAGCCTTAGGGGGCACACTGAAGCTTTCTTTTACTTC. Full variable domain (rest looked up from reference TRBV7-6 and TRBJ2-5): GAGVSQSPRYKVTKRGQDVALRCDPISGHVSLYWYRQALGQGPEFLTYFNYEAQQDKSGLPNDRFSAERPEGSISTLTIQRTEQRDSAMYRCASSLRGHTEAFFYFGPGTRLLVL.